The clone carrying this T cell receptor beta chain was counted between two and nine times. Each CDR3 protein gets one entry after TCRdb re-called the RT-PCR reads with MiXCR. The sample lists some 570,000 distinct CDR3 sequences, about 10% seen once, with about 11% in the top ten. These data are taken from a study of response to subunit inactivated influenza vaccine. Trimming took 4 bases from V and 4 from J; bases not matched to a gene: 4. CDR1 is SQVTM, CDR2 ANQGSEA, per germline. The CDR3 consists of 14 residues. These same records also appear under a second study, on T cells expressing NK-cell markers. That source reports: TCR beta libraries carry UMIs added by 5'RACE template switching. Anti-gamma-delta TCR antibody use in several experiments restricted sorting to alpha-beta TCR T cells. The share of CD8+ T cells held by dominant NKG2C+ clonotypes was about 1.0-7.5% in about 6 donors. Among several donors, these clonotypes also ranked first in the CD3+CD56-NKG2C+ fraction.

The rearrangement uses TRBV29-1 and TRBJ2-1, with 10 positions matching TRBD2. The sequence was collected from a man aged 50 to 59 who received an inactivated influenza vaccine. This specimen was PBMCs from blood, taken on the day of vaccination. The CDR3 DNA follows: TGCAGCGTTGGGAGTAGCGGGAGGTACAATGAGCAGTTCTTC. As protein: CSVGSSGRYNEQFF.